This entry lists 18 T cell receptor beta chains sequenced from one sample in a study of early T cells in non-severe SARS-CoV-2 infection. In TCRdb, the 5' RACE reads were re-called with MiXCR into one record per CDR3 protein. The profile shows around 60,000 distinct CDR3 sequences, 10% of them singletons. Material: whole blood. The receptor source for this set is an adult who was a healthcare worker with PCR-confirmed SARS-CoV-2 infection or an uninfected control (not recorded which).

The J gene is TRBJ2-4, the V gene TRBV7-9; 7 positions agree with TRBD2. CDR1 SEHNR and CDR2 FQNEAQ come from the germline V gene (reference sequence). There are 16 residues in the CDR3. V trimming: 5 bases; J trimming: 7 bases; junction bases outside the gene matches: 14. In DNA form, the CDR3 reads TGTGCCAGCAGCAGCCCGGGGGGATCGCTTTCGAACATTCAGTACTTC. Translating gives CASSSPGGSLSNIQYF.

The table lists this clonotype with many counts. This chain uses TRBV4-1 with TRBJ2-3, with 7 bases matching TRBD1. In germline, CDR1 is MGHRA, CDR2 YSYEKL. CDR3 length: 16 amino acids. The V gene end was trimmed by 0 bases and the J gene end by 11 bases; junction bases not matched to a gene: 14. The CDR3 here is CASSQDGTALTKGQYF. Written as DNA, the CDR3 is TGCGCCAGCAGCCAAGATGGGACAGCTCTTACGAAGGGGCAGTATTTT.

This clonotype was counted many times. The rearrangement joins TRBV2 to TRBJ2-6; D unresolved. CDR3 length: 15 residues. Germline CDR1 reads SNHLY; CDR2 reads FYNNEI. V was clipped by 8 bases and J by 0 bases, with 11 bases between them. CDR3 coding DNA: TGTGCCAGCGGTGGCGGCCTCTCTGGGGCCAACGTCCTGACTTTC. Translated, it gives CASGGGLSGANVLTF.

CDR3 bases: TGCAGTGCTAGAGATCGGACTAGCGGGAGTGTAGGGCAGTACTTC. Protein: CSARDRTSGSVGQYF. The gene calls are TRBV20-1 and TRBJ2-7, with 13 bases identical to TRBD2. Germline-derived CDR1 and CDR2 are DFQATT and SNEGSKA (reference sequence). V shed 0 bases and J 9 bases; nucleotides not matched to a gene: 8. This CDR3 comprises 15 residues.

This clonotype was detected a few times. The rearrangement joins TRBV7-8 to TRBJ2-5; no clear D. The V end lost 8 bases, the J end lost 6 bases, and 7 bases lay between the germline ends. The germline V gene encodes CDR1 SGHVS and CDR2 FQNEAQ. The CDR3 has 10 amino acids. CDR3 in amino acids: CASGTKTQYF. In nucleotides, the CDR3 is TGTGCCAGCGGCACTAAGACCCAGTACTTC. Full variable domain (remainder filled in from reference TRBV7-8 and TRBJ2-5): GAGVSQSPRYKVAKRGQDVALRCDPISGHVSLFWYQQALGQGPEFLTYFQNEAQLDKSGLPSDRFFAERPEGSVSTLKIQRTQQEDSAVYLCASGTKTQYFGPGTRLLVL.

This clonotype showed up many times. This sequence joins TRBV2 and TRBJ2-7; 13 bases agree with TRBD2. With 4 bases clipped from V and 5 bases from J, the junction kept 2 bases outside the gene matches. The CDR3 sequence is 14 residues long. CDR1 is SNHLY, CDR2 FYNNEI, per germline. The chain's CDR3 is CASSVGLAGDEQYF. The CDR3, as DNA: TGTGCCAGCAGTGTTGGACTAGCGGGAGACGAGCAGTACTTC.

The chain links TRBV6-2 or TRBV6-3 to TRBJ2-6; D is unclear. CDR3 length: 11 residues. Looked up from germline, CDR1 is MNHEY and CDR2 is SVGEGT. The CDR3 nucleotides read TGTGCGACATCTGGGGCCAACGTCCTGACTTTC. Its translation is CATSGANVLTF.

As concerns this clonotype: This clone may be a read error of a much larger clone one base away. CDR3 DNA: TGTGCCACCAGTGATACCAGGGGATCTATCTATGGCTACACCTTC. This sequence encodes CATSDTRGSIYGYTF. J is TRBJ1-2 and V is TRBV24-1, with D possibly TRBD1 on 6 matching bases. The germline V gene encodes CDR1 KGHDR and CDR2 SFDVKD. V lost 3 bases to trimming and J lost 4 bases, with 14 bases between them. The CDR3 loop spans 15 amino acids.

This clonotype was seen a handful of times. The chain has TRBV12-3 or TRBV12-4 and TRBJ1-5; no clear D gene. V was pared by 5 bases and J by 3 bases, with 8 bases between. This CDR3 has 13 amino acids. CDR3 sequence reads: CASSDIPNQPQHF. Written as DNA, the CDR3 is TGTGCCAGCAGTGACATCCCCAATCAGCCCCAGCATTTT.

This clonotype has just a few counts. The chain combines TRBV5-4 with TRBJ2-2, with a weak D call TRBD2 (5 bases). Trimming shortened V by 6 bases and J by 6 bases, and 18 bases separated the two germline ends. The CDR3 extends over 15 amino acids. Looked up from germline, CDR1 is SGHNT and CDR2 is YYREEE (reference sequence). CDR3 sequence: CASTPTGVGPGELFF. The DNA for the CDR3 is TGTGCCAGCACCCCCACCGGGGTCGGCCCCGGGGAGCTGTTTTTT.

The genes are TRBV20-1 and TRBJ2-7, with TRBD1 matching over 8 bases. Germline V gives CDR1 DFQATT, CDR2 SNEGSKA (reference sequence). The CDR3 sequence is 13 residues long. Trimming at V came to 6 bases and at J to 3 bases, leaving 7 bases not matched to a gene. The CDR3 DNA follows: TGCAGTGCCGCTGGGACAGGTCTCTACGAGCAGTACTTC. Translation gives CSAAGTGLYEQYF.

This clonotype came up many times. V and J are TRBV2 and TRBJ2-5; D tentatively reads TRBD1 or TRBD2 (5 bases each). CDR1 is SNHLY, CDR2 FYNNEI, per germline. This CDR3 has 16 residues. V lost 2 bases to trimming and J lost 5 bases, with 18 bases between them. CDR3 protein: CASSESWGPPAETQYF. CDR3 bases: TGTGCCAGCAGTGAATCGTGGGGACCACCGGCCGAGACCCAGTACTTC.

This clonotype was counted ten times or more. The chain has TRBV29-1 and TRBJ2-5; the match to TRBD1 covers 8 bases. Germline trimming cut 4 bases from V and 7 bases from J; bases unmatched to any gene: 11. The germline CDR1 and CDR2 sequences are SQVTM and ANQGSEA. The CDR3 consists of 14 residues. The CDR3: CSVVVDRVLGTQYF. For the CDR3, the DNA is TGCAGCGTTGTCGTGGACAGGGTATTAGGGACCCAGTACTTC.

This clonotype was observed at least ten times. The chain is built from TRBV24-1 and TRBJ1-5; no clear D. The germline V gene has CDR1 KGHDR and CDR2 SFDVKD. V lost 9 bases, J lost 7 bases, and 12 bases lay in between. CDR3 length: 12 residues. CDR3 bases: TGTGCCACCTCTGGTCCGGGGCAGCCCCAGCATTTT. It encodes CATSGPGQPQHF.

Only a few counts were recorded for this clonotype. The rearrangement joins TRBV20-1 to TRBJ2-5; a weak D match, TRBD2 (6 bases). Germline V CDR1 and CDR2: DFQATT, SNEGSKA (reference sequence). V dropped 5 bases and J dropped 2 bases, with 9 bases sitting between them. The CDR3 length is 12 residues. The chain's CDR3 is CSAVDYQETQYF. CDR3 bases: TGCAGTGCTGTGGACTATCAAGAGACCCAGTACTTC.

A single count supports this clonotype. This chain connects TRBV9 to TRBJ2-1; TRBD2 agrees at 10 bases. Germline trimming cut 3 bases from V and 7 bases from J; bases unmatched to any gene: 13. The CDR3 has 17 residues. Germline V CDR1 and CDR2: SGDLS, YYNGEE. Written as DNA, the CDR3 is TGTGCCAGCAGCGCGCACAAGGGGCTAGCGGGAGTAAATGAGCAGTTCTTC. Translation: CASSAHKGLAGVNEQFF.

Ten or more counts support this clonotype. In DNA form, the CDR3 reads TGTGCCAGCAGCTTAGACTGGAACACCGGGGAGCTGTTTTTT. As protein: CASSLDWNTGELFF. The chain has TRBV7-2 and TRBJ2-2; D unresolved. V was cut by 1 base and J by 1 base, with 4 bases left in between. CDR1 is SGHTA, CDR2 FQGNSA, per germline. The CDR3 is made up of 14 amino acids.

This clonotype was observed at least ten times. This chain connects TRBV19 to TRBJ2-2, with D unclear. CDR1 LNHDA and CDR2 SQIVND come from the germline V gene (reference sequence). The CDR3 covers 13 residues. The ends were cut back, 1 base at V and 6 bases at J, with 6 bases in the middle. CDR3 sequence reads: CASSIAASGELFF. For the CDR3, the DNA is TGTGCCAGTAGTATAGCCGCATCCGGGGAGCTGTTTTTT.